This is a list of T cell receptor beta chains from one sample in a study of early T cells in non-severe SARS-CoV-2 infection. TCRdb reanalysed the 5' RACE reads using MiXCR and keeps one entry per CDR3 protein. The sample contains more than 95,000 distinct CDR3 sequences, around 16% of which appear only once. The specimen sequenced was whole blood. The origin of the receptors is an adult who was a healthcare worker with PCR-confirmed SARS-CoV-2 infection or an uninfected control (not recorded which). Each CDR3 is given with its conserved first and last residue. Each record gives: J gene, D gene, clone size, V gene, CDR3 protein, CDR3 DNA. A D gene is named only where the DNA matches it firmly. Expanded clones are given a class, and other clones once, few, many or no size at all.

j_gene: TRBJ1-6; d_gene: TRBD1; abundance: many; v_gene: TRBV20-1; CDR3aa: CSAPRGTGVSPLHF; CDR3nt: TGCAGTGCCCCCCGAGGGACAGGGGTGTCACCCCTCCACTTT
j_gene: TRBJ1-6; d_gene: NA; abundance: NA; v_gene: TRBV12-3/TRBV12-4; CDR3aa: CASSLSLYNSPLHF; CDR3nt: TGTGCCAGCAGTTTGTCCTTATATAATTCACCCCTCCACTTT
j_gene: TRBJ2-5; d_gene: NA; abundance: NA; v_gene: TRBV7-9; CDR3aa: CASSLDPEETQYF; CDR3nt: TGTGCCAGCAGCTTAGATCCAGAAGAGACCCAGTACTTC
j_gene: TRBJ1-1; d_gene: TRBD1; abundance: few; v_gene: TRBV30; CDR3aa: CASLGGPNTEAFF; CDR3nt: TGTGCCTCCTTAGGGGGCCCCAACACTGAAGCTTTCTTT
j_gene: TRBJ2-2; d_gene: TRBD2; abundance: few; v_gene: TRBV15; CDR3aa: CATSRDRLAATGELFF; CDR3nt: TGTGCCACCAGCAGAGATCGGCTAGCGGCCACCGGGGAGCTGTTTTTT
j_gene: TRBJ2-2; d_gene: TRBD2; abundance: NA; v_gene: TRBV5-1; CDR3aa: CASIPGVAGNTGELFF; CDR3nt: TGCGCCAGCATCCCAGGGGTAGCGGGAAACACCGGGGAGCTGTTTTTT
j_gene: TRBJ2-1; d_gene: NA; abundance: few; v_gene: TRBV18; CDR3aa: CASSPPMGPGSYNEQFF; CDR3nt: TGTGCCAGCTCACCACCGATGGGACCAGGCTCCTACAATGAGCAGTTCTTC
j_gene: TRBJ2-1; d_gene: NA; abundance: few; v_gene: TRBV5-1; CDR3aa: CASCPDYNNEQFF; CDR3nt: TGCGCCAGCTGCCCAGACTATAACAATGAGCAGTTCTTC
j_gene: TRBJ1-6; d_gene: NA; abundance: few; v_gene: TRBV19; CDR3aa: CASSDPADNSPLHF; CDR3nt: TGTGCCAGTAGTGATCCGGCAGACAATTCACCCCTCCACTTT
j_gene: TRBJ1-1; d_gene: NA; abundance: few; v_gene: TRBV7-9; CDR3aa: CASRTGGLATAEAFF; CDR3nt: TGTGCCAGCAGGACGGGGGGTCTAGCCACGGCTGAAGCTTTCTTT
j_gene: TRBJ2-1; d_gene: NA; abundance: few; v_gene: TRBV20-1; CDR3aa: CSAPKEDPSSYNEQFF; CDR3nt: TGCAGTGCCCCAAAGGAGGACCCGAGCTCCTACAATGAGCAGTTCTTC
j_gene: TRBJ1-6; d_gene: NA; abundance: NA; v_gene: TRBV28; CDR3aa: CASSPPGTHNSPLHF; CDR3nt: TGTGCCAGCAGTCCGCCGGGAACCCATAATTCACCCCTCCACTTT
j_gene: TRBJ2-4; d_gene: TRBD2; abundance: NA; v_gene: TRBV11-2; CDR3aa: CASSSDLAGGPSKNIQYF; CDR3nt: TGTGCCAGCAGCTCCGATCTAGCGGGGGGGCCCTCCAAAAACATTCAGTACTTC
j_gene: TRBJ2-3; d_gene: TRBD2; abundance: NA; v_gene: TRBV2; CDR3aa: CASSRTSGDRDTQYF; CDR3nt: TGTGCCAGCAGCAGGACTAGCGGGGACAGAGATACGCAGTATTTT
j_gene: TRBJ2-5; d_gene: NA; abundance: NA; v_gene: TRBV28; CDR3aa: CASSPLIGGETQYF; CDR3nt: TGTGCCAGCAGTCCCCTTATAGGGGGGGAGACCCAGTACTTC
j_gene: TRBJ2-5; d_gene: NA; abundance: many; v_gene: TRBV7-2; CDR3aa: CASSLVVETQYF; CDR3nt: TGTGCCAGCAGCTTAGTTGTTGAGACCCAGTACTTC
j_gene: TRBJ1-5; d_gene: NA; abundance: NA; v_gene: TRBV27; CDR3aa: CASRLGYNQPQHF; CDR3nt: TGTGCCAGCAGGCTGGGCTACAATCAGCCCCAGCATTTT
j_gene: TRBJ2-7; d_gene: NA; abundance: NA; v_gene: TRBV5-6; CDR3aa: CVSSLGVGGYEQYF; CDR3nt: TGTGTCAGCAGCTTGGGAGTAGGGGGATACGAGCAGTACTTC
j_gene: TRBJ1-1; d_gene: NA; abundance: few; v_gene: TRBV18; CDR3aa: CASSPVVGGGEAFF; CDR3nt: TGTGCCAGCTCACCCGTGGTTGGGGGAGGTGAAGCTTTCTTT
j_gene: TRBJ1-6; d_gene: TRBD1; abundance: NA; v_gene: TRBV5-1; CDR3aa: CASSPGTDYNSPLHF; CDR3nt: TGCGCCAGCAGCCCGGGGACAGATTATAATTCACCCCTCCACTTT
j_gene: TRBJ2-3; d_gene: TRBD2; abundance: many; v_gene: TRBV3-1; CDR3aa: CASSQGLAGGSTQYF; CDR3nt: TGTGCCAGCAGCCAAGGACTAGCGGGAGGATCTACGCAGTATTTT
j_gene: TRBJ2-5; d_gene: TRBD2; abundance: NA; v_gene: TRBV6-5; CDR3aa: CASSPGLAGSQETQYF; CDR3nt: TGTGCCAGCAGCCCTGGACTAGCGGGGTCCCAAGAGACCCAGTACTTC
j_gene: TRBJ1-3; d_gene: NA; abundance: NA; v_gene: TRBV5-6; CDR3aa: CASSLTGTGNTIYF; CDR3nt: TGTGCCAGCAGCTTAACCGGGACCGGAAACACCATATATTTT
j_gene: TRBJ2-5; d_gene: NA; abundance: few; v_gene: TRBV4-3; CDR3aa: CASSQDRSETQYF; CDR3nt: TGCGCCAGCAGCCAAGATAGGTCGGAGACCCAGTACTTC